The clone carrying this T cell receptor beta chain showed up just once. The antigen remains unidentified. As for treatment: around 19 received Ad26.COV2.S at low or high dose, single or two shots; about 5 received placebo; per-sample allocation not given. Samples were taken on day 63 after the first vaccine or placebo injection. The data originate from a study of Ad26.COV2.S vaccination and SARS-CoV-2 variants. V was trimmed by 8 bases and J by 6 bases, leaving 10 bases between them. The germline gives CDR1 MDHEN, CDR2 SYDVKM. The CDR3 consists of 12 residues. Study-level results: Reportedly, spike-specific CD8+ and CD4+ T cell responses achieved substantial breadth once vaccination had taken place. Vaccine and placebo groups showed comparable non-spike TCR breadth.

Method: immunoSEQ multiplex PCR; TCRdb's copy keeps in-frame clones and lacks some. The data hold roughly 510,000 clones, with 87% observed a single time. The V call is TRBV28, the J call TRBJ2-2; D is possibly TRBD2 (5 bases). The source material was peripheral blood, sampled in a trial of Ad26.COV2.S vaccine versus placebo. This TCR came from a person aged 18-65 years who received the Ad26.COV2.S COVID-19 vaccine or a placebo. The CDR3, as DNA: TGTGCCAGCCGGGAAGGGCCCGGGGAGCTGTTTTTT. It yields the protein CASREGPGELFF.